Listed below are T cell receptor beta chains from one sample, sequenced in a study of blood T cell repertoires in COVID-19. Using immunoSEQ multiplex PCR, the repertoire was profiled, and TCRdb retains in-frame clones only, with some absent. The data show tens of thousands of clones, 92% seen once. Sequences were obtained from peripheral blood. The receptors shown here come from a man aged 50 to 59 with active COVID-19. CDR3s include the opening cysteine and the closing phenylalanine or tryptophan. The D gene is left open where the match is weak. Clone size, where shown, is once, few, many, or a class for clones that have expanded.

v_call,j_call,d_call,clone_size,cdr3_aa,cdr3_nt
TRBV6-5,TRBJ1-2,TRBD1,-,CASRMTGGTLSGYTF,TGTGCCAGCAGAATGACAGGGGGCACACTCTCTGGCTACACCTTC
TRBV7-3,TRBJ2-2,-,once,CASSLSRGANTGELFF,TGTGCCAGCAGCTTAAGTCGCGGGGCCAACACCGGGGAGCTGTTTTTT
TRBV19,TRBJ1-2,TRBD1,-,CASSIGGGQGNNYGYTF,TGTGCCAGTAGTATAGGAGGCGGACAGGGGAATAACTATGGCTACACCTTC
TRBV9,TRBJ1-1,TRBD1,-,CASSPRQGKGTEAFF,TGTGCCAGCAGCCCGAGACAGGGTAAGGGCACTGAAGCTTTCTTT
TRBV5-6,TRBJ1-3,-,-,CASSHPEGRDSGNTIYF,TGTGCCAGCAGCCACCCCGAGGGGAGGGACTCTGGAAACACCATATATTTT
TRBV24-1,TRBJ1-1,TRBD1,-,CATSERGQGAEAFF,TGTGCCACCAGTGAACGGGGACAGGGAGCTGAAGCTTTCTTT
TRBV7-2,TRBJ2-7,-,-,CASSPTDTIPYEQYF,TGTGCCAGCAGCCCGACAGATACAATTCCCTACGAGCAGTACTTC
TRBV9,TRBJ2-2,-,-,CASSVEQRANTGELFF,TGTGCCAGCAGCGTAGAGCAGCGTGCGAACACCGGGGAGCTGTTTTTT
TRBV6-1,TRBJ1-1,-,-,CASSEGWGAEAFF,TGTGCCAGCAGTGAAGGTTGGGGAGCTGAAGCTTTCTTT
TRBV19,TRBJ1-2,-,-,CASSIGRRNYGYTF,TGTGCCAGTAGTATAGGTCGGCGGAACTATGGCTACACCTTC
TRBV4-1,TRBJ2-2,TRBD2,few,CASSQEGGISTGELFF,TGCGCCAGCAGCCAAGAGGGGGGGATCTCCACCGGGGAGCTGTTTTTT
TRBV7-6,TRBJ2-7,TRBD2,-,CASSPGFSGRVSREQYF,TGTGCCAGCAGCCCGGGTTTTAGCGGGAGGGTTTCGAGAGAGCAGTACTTC
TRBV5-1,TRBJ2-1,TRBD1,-,CASSLGGQGLNEQFF,TGCGCCAGCAGCTTAGGGGGACAGGGATTGAATGAGCAGTTCTTC
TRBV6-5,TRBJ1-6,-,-,CASSYGSSYNSPLHF,TGTGCCAGCAGTTACGGGAGCTCCTATAATTCACCCCTCCACTTT
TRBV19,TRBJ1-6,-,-,CASSIEGYSYNSPLHF,TGTGCCAGTAGTATTGAGGGCTACTCCTATAATTCACCCCTCCACTTT
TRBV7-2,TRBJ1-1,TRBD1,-,CASRFQGADTEAFF,TGTGCCAGCAGATTTCAGGGGGCTGACACTGAAGCTTTCTTT
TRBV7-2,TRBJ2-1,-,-,CASSLGANNEQFF,TGTGCCAGCAGCTTAGGTGCGAACAATGAGCAGTTCTTC
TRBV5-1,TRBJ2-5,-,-,CASSLGVFKETQYF,TGCGCCAGCAGCTTGGGAGTATTCAAAGAGACCCAGTACTTC
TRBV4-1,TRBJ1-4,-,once,CAPNPGGEKLFF,TGCGCCCCAAACCCCGGCGGCGAAAAACTGTTTTTT
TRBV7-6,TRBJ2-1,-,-,CASSDRGWGNEQFF,TGTGCCAGCAGCGACCGGGGTTGGGGCAATGAGCAGTTCTTC
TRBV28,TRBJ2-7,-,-,CASSPPDRFYEQYF,TGTGCCAGCAGTCCACCCGACAGGTTTTACGAGCAGTACTTC
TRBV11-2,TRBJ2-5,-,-,CASSTDPGTPQETQYF,TGTGCCAGCAGCACGGACCCCGGGACACCTCAAGAGACCCAGTACTTC
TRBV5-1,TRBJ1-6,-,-,CASSQSPTGGNSPLHF,TGCGCCAGCAGCCAGAGCCCGACAGGAGGTAATTCACCCCTCCACTTT
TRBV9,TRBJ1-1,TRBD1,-,CASSVGGRGQGTEAFF,TGTGCCAGCAGCGTGGGGGGCAGGGGGCAGGGCACTGAAGCTTTCTTT
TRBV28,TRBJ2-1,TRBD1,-,CASRPTGTLSYNEQFF,TGTGCCAGCAGGCCGACAGGGACCCTTTCCTACAATGAGCAGTTCTTC
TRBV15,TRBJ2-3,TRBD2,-,CATSRASGRATDTQYF,TGTGCCACCAGCAGAGCTAGCGGGAGGGCCACAGATACGCAGTATTTT